This T cell receptor beta chain originates from a study of molecular identifiers for immune sequencing clone quantification. Study-level information: For replicates, RNA isolated from roughly 21,000 or 96,000 naive CD8 cells was divided into five portions, of which four were sequenced.

Trimming removed 3 bases from V and 4 bases from J, with 11 bases in between. CDR1 is MNHEY and CDR2 is SVGEGT in the germline V gene. This CDR3 region has 14 residues. As to this clonotype: No antigen is known for it.

TCRdb independently ran MiXCR on the PCR reads; one entry per CDR3 protein. Among about 510,000 distinct CDR3 sequences listed, roughly 26% were seen once. Whole-study findings and limits: For effector cells, clones above 20 RNA copies held over 98% of molecules; for naive cells, under 1%. Spiked TCR RNA from one Jurkat cell reportedly showed up when mixed among approximately 990,000 naive cells. Identical barcode-sharing TCR molecules could lead to underestimated sizes for highly expanded clones.

V and J are TRBV6-2 or TRBV6-3 and TRBJ2-3; D possibly matches TRBD1 or TRBD2 (6 bases each). The sequence derives from a human donor in good health. Some libraries in this study had Jurkat cell RNA spiked in. Sequenced material: naive CD8+ T cells from blood, with Jurkat cell RNA spiked in. Subset meaning: FACS-sorted CD8+CD4-CCR7+CD45RA+ naive T cells. This CDR3 is CASSYLRGADTQYF. The DNA of the CDR3 is TGTGCCAGCAGTTATCTTAGGGGGGCAGATACGCAGTATTTT.